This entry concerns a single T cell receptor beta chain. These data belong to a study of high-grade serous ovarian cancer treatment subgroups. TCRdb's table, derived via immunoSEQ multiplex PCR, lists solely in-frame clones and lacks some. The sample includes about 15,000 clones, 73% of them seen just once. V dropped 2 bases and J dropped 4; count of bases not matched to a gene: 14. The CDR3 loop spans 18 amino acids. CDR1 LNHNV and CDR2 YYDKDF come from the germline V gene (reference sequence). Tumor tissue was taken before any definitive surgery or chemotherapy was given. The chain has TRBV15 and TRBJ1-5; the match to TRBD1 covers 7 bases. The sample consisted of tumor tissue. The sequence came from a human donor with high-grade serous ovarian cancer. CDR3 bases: TGTGCCACCAGCAGAATCGGACAGGCTCCCAATTCAAATCAGCCCCAGCATTTT. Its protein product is CATSRIGQAPNSNQPQHF.